This TCR beta chain was sequenced for a study of beta chain features in type 1 diabetes. All of the isolated RNA was reverse transcribed, so expressed TCRB transcripts were sequenced. Profiling relied on immunoSEQ multiplex PCR, and the TCRdb table lists in-frame clones only, not all of them. Here the sample spans about 360,000 clones, over 10% being singletons. V shed 4 bases and J shed 5 bases, with 17 bases lying between them. The V gene's germline CDR1 is SQVTM and CDR2 ANQGSEA. The CDR3 loop spans 14 amino acids. In its sample, this clone was seen a few times. The sequenced material came from naive CD4+ T cells from blood. The chain joins TRBV29-1 to TRBJ1-1; D may be TRBD1 (6 bases). This receptor was obtained from a young man in good health. CDR3: CSVVRSRGATEAFF. The CDR3 region has the DNA TGCAGCGTTGTAAGGTCCAGGGGAGCTACTGAAGCTTTCTTT.